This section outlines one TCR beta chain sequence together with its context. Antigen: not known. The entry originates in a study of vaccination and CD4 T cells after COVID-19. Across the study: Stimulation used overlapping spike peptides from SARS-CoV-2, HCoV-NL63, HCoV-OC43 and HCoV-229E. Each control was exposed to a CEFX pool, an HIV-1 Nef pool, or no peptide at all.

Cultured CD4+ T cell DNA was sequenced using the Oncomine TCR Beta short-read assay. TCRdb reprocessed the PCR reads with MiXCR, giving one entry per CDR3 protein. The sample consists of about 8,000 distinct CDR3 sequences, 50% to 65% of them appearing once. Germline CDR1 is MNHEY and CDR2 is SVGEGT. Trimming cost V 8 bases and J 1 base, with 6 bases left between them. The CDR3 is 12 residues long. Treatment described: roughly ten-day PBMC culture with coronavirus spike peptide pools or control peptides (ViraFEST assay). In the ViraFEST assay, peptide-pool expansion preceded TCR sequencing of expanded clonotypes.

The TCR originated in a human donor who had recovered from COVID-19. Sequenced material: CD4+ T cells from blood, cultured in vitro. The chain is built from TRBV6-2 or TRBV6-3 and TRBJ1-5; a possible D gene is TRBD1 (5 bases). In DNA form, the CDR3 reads TGTGCCAGCCGGGACAGCAATCAGCCCCAGCATTTT. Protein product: CASRDSNQPQHF.